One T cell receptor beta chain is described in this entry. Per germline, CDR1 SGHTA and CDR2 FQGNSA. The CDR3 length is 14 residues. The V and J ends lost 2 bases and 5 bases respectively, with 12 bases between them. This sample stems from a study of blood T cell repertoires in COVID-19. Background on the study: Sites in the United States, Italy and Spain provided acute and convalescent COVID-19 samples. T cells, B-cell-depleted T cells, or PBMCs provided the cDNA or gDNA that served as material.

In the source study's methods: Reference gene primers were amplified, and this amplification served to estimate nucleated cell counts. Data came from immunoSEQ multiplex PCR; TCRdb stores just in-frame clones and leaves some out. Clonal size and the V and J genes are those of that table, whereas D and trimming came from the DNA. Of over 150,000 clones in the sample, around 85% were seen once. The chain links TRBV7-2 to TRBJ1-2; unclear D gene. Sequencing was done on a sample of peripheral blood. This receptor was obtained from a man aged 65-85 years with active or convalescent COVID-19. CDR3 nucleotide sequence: TGTGCCAGCAGCTTATTACGGACTACATATGGCTACACCTTC. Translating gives CASSLLRTTYGYTF.